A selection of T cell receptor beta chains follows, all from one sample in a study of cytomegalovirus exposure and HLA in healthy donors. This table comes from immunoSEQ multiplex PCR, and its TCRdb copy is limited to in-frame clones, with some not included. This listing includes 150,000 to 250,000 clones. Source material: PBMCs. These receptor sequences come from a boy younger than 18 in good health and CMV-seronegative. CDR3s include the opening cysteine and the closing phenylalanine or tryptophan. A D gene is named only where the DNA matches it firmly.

CAIKGQGETEAFF	TGTGCCATCAAAGGACAGGGGGAGACTGAAGCTTTCTTT	TRBD1	TRBV10-3	TRBJ1-1
CASSIRQDRGNIQYF	TGTGCCAGTAGTATTAGACAGGACCGCGGAAACATTCAGTACTTC	-	TRBV19	TRBJ2-4
CASSLGGSTDTQYF	TGTGCCAGCAGCCTCGGGGGTAGCACAGATACGCAGTATTTT	-	TRBV6-6	TRBJ2-3
CASSPGTGGNEQFF	TGTGCCAGCAGCCCGGGGACAGGGGGAAATGAGCAGTTCTTC	TRBD1	TRBV28	TRBJ2-1
CASSDPGLAGGPDTQYF	TGCGCCAGCAGTGACCCCGGACTAGCGGGGGGACCAGATACGCAGTATTTT	TRBD2	TRBV10-1	TRBJ2-3
CASSELAGSTDTQYF	TGTGCCAGCAGCGAACTAGCGGGTAGCACAGATACGCAGTATTTT	TRBD2	TRBV6-4	TRBJ2-3
CASKPGEGQSYGYTF	TGTGCCAGTAAACCGGGAGAGGGACAGAGCTATGGCTACACCTTC	TRBD1	TRBV19	TRBJ1-2
CASSSGTSGGFPVYEQYF	TGTGCCAGCAGCTCCGGGACTAGCGGGGGTTTTCCCGTCTACGAGCAGTACTTC	TRBD2	TRBV5-4	TRBJ2-7
CASSTDRGNTIYF	TGTGCCAGCAGTACCGACAGAGGAAACACCATATATTTT	-	TRBV5-4	TRBJ1-3
CAWSEEVGYEQYF	TGTGCCTGGAGTGAGGAGGTGGGATACGAGCAGTACTTC	-	TRBV30	TRBJ2-7
CASSLGDRFNSPLHF	TGTGCCAGCAGCTTGGGCGACAGGTTTAATTCACCCCTCCACTTT	-	TRBV7-3	TRBJ1-6
CATSLQLGQFYNEQFF	TGTGCCACCAGCTTACAACTGGGACAGTTCTACAATGAGCAGTTCTTC	TRBD1	TRBV15	TRBJ2-1
CASSLTADTQYF	TGTGCCAGCAGCCTCACGGCAGATACGCAGTATTTT	-	TRBV7-6	TRBJ2-3
CASSLATGGTYGYTF	TGTGCCAGCAGCTTAGCAACAGGTGGTACCTATGGCTACACCTTC	-	TRBV7-8	TRBJ1-2
CASATAAGANVLTF	TGTGCCAGCGCAACAGCGGCCGGGGCCAACGTCCTGACTTTC	-	TRBV27	TRBJ2-6
CASSEQGADTQYF	TGTGCCAGCAGTGAACAGGGGGCAGATACGCAGTATTTT	TRBD1	TRBV6-4	TRBJ2-3
CASSLTRNEQFF	TGTGCCAGCAGCCTAACGAGGAATGAGCAGTTCTTC	-	TRBV14	TRBJ2-1
CASSPPGESYTF	TGCGCCAGCAGCCCCCCAGGGGAAAGCTACACCTTC	-	TRBV5-1	TRBJ1-2
CASSDGLGYSYEQYF	TGTGCCAGCAGTGACGGACTCGGCTATTCCTACGAGCAGTACTTC	-	TRBV6-1	TRBJ2-7
CASSLQGAGEEKLFF	TGCGCCAGCAGCTTACAGGGAGCGGGGGAAGAAAAACTGTTTTTT	-	TRBV5-1	TRBJ1-4
CASSLAPEEKLFF	TGCGCCAGCAGCTTGGCCCCCGAGGAAAAACTGTTTTTT	-	TRBV5-1	TRBJ1-4
CASSPGVVAGTGEQFF	TGCGCCAGCAGCCCGGGGGTAGTAGCGGGGACTGGTGAGCAGTTCTTC	TRBD2	TRBV5-1	TRBJ2-1
CASSSERGRSYEQYF	TGTGCCAGCAGTTCAGAGCGGGGGAGGTCCTACGAGCAGTACTTC	TRBD2	TRBV11-2	TRBJ2-7
CASSSITGDYGYTF	TGTGCCAGCAGCTCCATAACGGGAGACTATGGCTACACCTTC	-	TRBV7-6	TRBJ1-2
CASSTRETQYF	TGTGCCAGTAGTACGCGAGAGACCCAGTACTTC	-	TRBV19	TRBJ2-5
CSATGLDGYTF	TGCAGTGCTACAGGGCTAGATGGCTACACCTTC	-	TRBV20-1	TRBJ1-2
CASTVDGLTTELFF	TGTGCCAGCACCGTAGATGGGCTAACGACAGAGCTGTTTTTT	-	TRBV27	TRBJ2-2
CASSSPAGTYEQYF	TGTGCCAGCAGTTCTCCAGCGGGGACCTACGAGCAGTACTTC	TRBD2	TRBV6-5	TRBJ2-7
CASSEFLGQAENTEAFF	TGCGCCAGCAGTGAGTTTCTCGGACAGGCGGAAAACACTGAAGCTTTCTTT	TRBD1	TRBV10-2	TRBJ1-1
CASSHRDRGVNEQFF	TGTGCCAGCAGCCACCGGGACAGGGGTGTTAATGAGCAGTTCTTC	TRBD1	TRBV14	TRBJ2-1
CASSSPGDQFF	TGCGCCAGCAGCTCCCCAGGGGATCAGTTCTTC	-	TRBV5-1	TRBJ2-1
CASSLDGGVGYEQYF	TGTGCCAGCAGCTTAGACGGGGGGGTGGGCTACGAGCAGTACTTC	TRBD2	TRBV11-2	TRBJ2-7
CASSSQTFRYEQYF	TGTGCCAGCAGCTCCCAGACATTCCGCTACGAGCAGTACTTC	-	TRBV13	TRBJ2-7
CASSLVGDQETQYF	TGTGCCAGCAGCTTAGTCGGTGACCAAGAGACCCAGTACTTC	-	TRBV13	TRBJ2-5
CASSPGGVAGAYEQYF	TGCGCCAGCAGCCCAGGCGGGGTAGCGGGGGCCTACGAGCAGTACTTC	TRBD2	TRBV4-1	TRBJ2-7
CASSEGRMNTEAFF	TGTGCCAGTAGTGAGGGCCGGATGAACACTGAAGCTTTCTTT	-	TRBV19	TRBJ1-1
CASSYEETQYF	TGTGCCAGCAGTTATGAGGAGACCCAGTACTTC	-	TRBV6-1	TRBJ2-5
CASSFVREETQYF	TGTGCCAGCAGTTTCGTCCGGGAAGAGACCCAGTACTTC	-	TRBV27	TRBJ2-5
CASSKALAGPLNTEAFF	TGTGCCAGCAGCAAAGCTTTGGCGGGACCGCTGAACACTGAAGCTTTCTTT	-	TRBV21-1	TRBJ1-1
CASSQTDSFNEKLFF	TGTGCCAGCAGCCAGACGGACAGCTTTAATGAAAAACTGTTTTTT	-	TRBV7-9	TRBJ1-4
CAWSTDRGRRNTEAFF	TGTGCCTGGAGTACCGACAGGGGGCGAAGGAACACTGAAGCTTTCTTT	TRBD1	TRBV30	TRBJ1-1
CAWSLQGFGTQYF	TGTGCCTGGAGTCTACAGGGGTTTGGGACCCAGTACTTC	TRBD1	TRBV30	TRBJ2-5
CASSETSSVAEAFF	TGTGCCAGCAGTGAAACTAGTTCGGTCGCTGAAGCTTTCTTT	-	TRBV2	TRBJ1-1
CASSPKVVGGDHYYEQYF	TGTGCCAGTAGTCCCAAGGTAGTCGGCGGGGACCACTACTACGAGCAGTACTTC	-	TRBV19	TRBJ2-7
CASRDRDRAYEQYF	TGTGCCAGCAGGGACCGGGACAGGGCCTACGAGCAGTACTTC	TRBD1	TRBV2	TRBJ2-7
CASSFPRLDSPLHF	TGTGCCAGCAGCTTCCCCAGGTTAGATTCACCCCTCCACTTT	-	TRBV7-9	TRBJ1-6
CASSFGVDTEAFF	TGTGCCAGCAGCTTCGGGGTGGACACTGAAGCTTTCTTT	-	TRBV7-9	TRBJ1-1
CASSSTLSPDTQYF	TGCGCCAGCAGCTCTACCCTTAGCCCGGATACGCAGTATTTT	-	TRBV5-1	TRBJ2-3
CASSVGTGDQPQHF	TGCGCCAGCAGCGTCGGGACAGGGGATCAGCCCCAGCATTTT	TRBD1	TRBV5-1	TRBJ1-5
CASTSGGSNTGELFF	TGTGCCAGCACTAGCGGGGGTTCGAACACCGGGGAGCTGTTTTTT	TRBD2	TRBV5-4	TRBJ2-2
CASSSLAGAYEQYF	TGCGCCAGCAGCTCACTAGCGGGGGCCTACGAGCAGTACTTC	TRBD2	TRBV5-1	TRBJ2-7
CASSFRVGEKLFF	TGTGCCAGCAGCTTTCGAGTTGGTGAAAAACTGTTTTTT	-	TRBV11-2	TRBJ1-4
CASSLGTGAYEQYF	TGTGCCAGCAGCTTAGGGACAGGGGCCTACGAGCAGTACTTC	TRBD1	TRBV7-9	TRBJ2-7